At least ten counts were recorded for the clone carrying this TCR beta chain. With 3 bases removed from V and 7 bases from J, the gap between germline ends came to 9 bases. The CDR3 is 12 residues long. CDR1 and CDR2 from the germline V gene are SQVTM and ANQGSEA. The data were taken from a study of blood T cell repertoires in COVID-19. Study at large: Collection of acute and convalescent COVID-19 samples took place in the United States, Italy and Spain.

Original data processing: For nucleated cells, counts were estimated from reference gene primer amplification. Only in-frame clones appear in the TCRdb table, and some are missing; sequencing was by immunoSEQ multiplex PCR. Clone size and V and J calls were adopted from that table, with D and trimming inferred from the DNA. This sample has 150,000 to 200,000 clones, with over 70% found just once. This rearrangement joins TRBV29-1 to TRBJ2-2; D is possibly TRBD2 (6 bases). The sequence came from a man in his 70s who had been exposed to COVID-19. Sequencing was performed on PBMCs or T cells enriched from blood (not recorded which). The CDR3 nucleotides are TGCAGCGTTGACCCGGGGGTCGGGGAGCTGTTTTTT. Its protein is CSVDPGVGELFF.